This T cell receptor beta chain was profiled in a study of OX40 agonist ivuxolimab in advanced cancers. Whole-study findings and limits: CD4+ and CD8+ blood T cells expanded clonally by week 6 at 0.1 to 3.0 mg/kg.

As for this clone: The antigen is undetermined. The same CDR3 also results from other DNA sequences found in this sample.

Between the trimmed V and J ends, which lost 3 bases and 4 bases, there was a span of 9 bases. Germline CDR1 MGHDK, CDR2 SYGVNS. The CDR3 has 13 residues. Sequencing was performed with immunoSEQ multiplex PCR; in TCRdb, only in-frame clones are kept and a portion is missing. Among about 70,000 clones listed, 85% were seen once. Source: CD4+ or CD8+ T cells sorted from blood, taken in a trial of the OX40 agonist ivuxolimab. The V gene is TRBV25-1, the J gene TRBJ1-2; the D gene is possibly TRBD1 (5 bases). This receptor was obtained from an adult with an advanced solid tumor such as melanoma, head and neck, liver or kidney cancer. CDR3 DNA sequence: TGTGCCAGCAGTGAGGGGACTCGCTATGGCTACACCTTC. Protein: CASSEGTRYGYTF.